The 3 T cell receptor beta chains below come from one sample, sequenced in a study of T-cell memory formation after mild COVID-19. Via MiXCR, TCRdb re-called the 5' RACE reads, giving one row per CDR3 protein. The table lists some 310,000 distinct CDR3 sequences, roughly 19% of them singletons. Sequencing input: PBMCs or a T cell subset sorted from them (not recorded which). Receptor source: a man between 18 and 35 years old who had mild COVID-19 (a few samples of this study predate the infection). Cell type and time point are not known.

The genes are TRBV19 and TRBJ2-2; perhaps D is TRBD1 or TRBD2 (5 bases each). The V end was cut by 10 bases, the J end by 3 bases, with 15 bases between. The CDR3 is 14 amino acids. Germline CDR1 is LNHDA and CDR2 is SQIVND (reference sequence). The CDR3, as DNA: TGTGCCACCTTCTCGGGACGTTACACCGGGGAGCTGTTTTTT. Amino acid sequence: CATFSGRYTGELFF.

This clonotype showed up just a few times. This rearrangement joins TRBV15 to TRBJ2-3, with TRBD2 as a possible D gene (5 bases). The CDR3 length is 14 residues. CDR1 and CDR2 from the germline V gene are LNHNV and YYDKDF (reference sequence). The V end was cut by 5 bases, the J end by 6 bases, with 15 bases between. The CDR3 loop reads CATSSRAFSDTQYF. The DNA of the CDR3 is TGTGCCACCAGCTCGAGGGCTTTCTCGGATACGCAGTATTTT.

The genes are TRBV28 and TRBJ1-3, with 9 bases that match TRBD1. The ends lost 3 bases at V and 3 bases at J; junction bases unmatched: 3. Germline CDR1 reads MDHEN; CDR2 reads SYDVKM. This CDR3 has 15 amino acids. The CDR3 region is CASSFYRGHGNTIYF. Written as DNA, the CDR3 is TGTGCCAGCAGTTTCTACAGGGGGCATGGAAACACCATATATTTT.